This is a list of T cell receptor beta chains from one sample in a study of blood T cell repertoires in COVID-19. Repertoires were generated with immunoSEQ multiplex PCR, while TCRdb's copy carries only in-frame clones and drops some. The sample records a few hundred thousand clones, about 85% being singletons. Source material: peripheral blood. Receptors were obtained from a human donor with COVID-19, enrolled during active disease. The donor label of this sample is uncertain. The CDR3 runs from the conserved cysteine through the conserved F or W. Each record gives: J gene, D gene, clone size, V gene, CDR3 DNA, CDR3 protein. A D gene is named only where the DNA matches it firmly. Clone size appears in some rows only: once, few, many, or a class for an expanded clone.

TRBJ2-2	TRBD2	NA	TRBV10-2	TGCGCCAGCAGAAGCGGGAGGCCCACCGGGGAGCTGTTTTTT	CASRSGRPTGELFF
TRBJ1-1	NA	NA	TRBV19	TGTGCCAGTAGTATTCGGCAGGGGCGGACTGAAGCTTTCTTT	CASSIRQGRTEAFF
TRBJ1-3	NA	few	TRBV11-2	TGTGCCAGCAGCTTAGATCGCCAGAGCCTTCTGGAGGGCACCATATATTTT	CASSLDRQSLLEGTIYF
TRBJ1-1	TRBD1	NA	TRBV19	TGTGCCAGTAGTCAGGGGGTCCGCACTGAAGCTTTCTTT	CASSQGVRTEAFF
TRBJ1-1	NA	NA	TRBV2	TGTGCCAGCGAAGATCAGGGATGGGCTGAAGCTTTCTTT	CASEDQGWAEAFF
TRBJ2-7	TRBD1	NA	TRBV18	TGTGCCAGCTCACCCTCCACAGGGGATGCCTACGAGCAGTACTTC	CASSPSTGDAYEQYF
TRBJ1-5	NA	NA	TRBV24-1	NA	CATSVPGQPQHF
TRBJ2-7	TRBD2	NA	TRBV30	TGTGCCTGGAGTCCCCGTCGAGGGACTAGCGGGAGTCGCAACGAGCAGTACTTC	CAWSPRRGTSGSRNEQYF
TRBJ2-5	TRBD2	NA	TRBV30	TGTGCCTGGAGTGTGAGGACTAGCGGGAGGGCCAAGGAGACCCAGTACTTC	CAWSVRTSGRAKETQYF
TRBJ2-3	NA	NA	TRBV9	TGTGCCAGCAGCGTCGTTAGAGGGAGCACAGATACGCAGTATTTT	CASSVVRGSTDTQYF
TRBJ2-3	TRBD2	NA	TRBV19	TGTGCCAGTAGAATCCTTGGGACTAGCGGCTTCACAGATACGCAGTATTTT	CASRILGTSGFTDTQYF
TRBJ1-5	NA	NA	TRBV28	TGTGCCAGCAGTTTATTCGGGTCCTTCAATCAGCCCCAGCATTTT	CASSLFGSFNQPQHF
TRBJ1-4	NA	NA	TRBV3-1/TRBV3-2	TGTGCCAGCAGCCAAGAATGGGGGGGTCGGGAAAAACTGTTTTTT	CASSQEWGGREKLFF
TRBJ1-2	NA	NA	TRBV28	TGTGCCAGCATAAAACCAGGTTTCCCCCATGGCTACACCTTC	CASIKPGFPHGYTF
TRBJ1-2	NA	NA	TRBV6-6	TGTGCCAGCAGTTACGGGAGGGGGGACTATGGCTACACCTTC	CASSYGRGDYGYTF
TRBJ1-2	TRBD1	NA	TRBV16	TGTGCCAGCAGCCAATCTCGGGCAGGGGGCTATGGCTACACCTTC	CASSQSRAGGYGYTF
TRBJ1-3	NA	once	TRBV30	TGTGCCTTAAAGGGACACCGTCAGGTCACCATATATTTT	CALKGHRQVTIYF
TRBJ2-1	TRBD2	NA	TRBV4-3	TGCGCCAGCAGCCAGGGACTAGCTGGGTACAATGAGCAGTTCTTC	CASSQGLAGYNEQFF
TRBJ2-5	TRBD2	once	TRBV7-2	TGTGCCAGCAGCTTAGGGTTGCCTAGCGGGGACCAAGAGACCCAGTACTTC	CASSLGLPSGDQETQYF
TRBJ2-3	TRBD2	NA	TRBV6-5	TGTGCCAGCAGTCGCGGGAGAAGCACAGATACGCAGTATTTT	CASSRGRSTDTQYF
TRBJ1-1	NA	NA	TRBV6-5	TGTGCCAGCAGGGACGGGGGAGGGGTGAACACTGAAGCTTTCTTT	CASRDGGGVNTEAFF
TRBJ2-7	TRBD1	NA	TRBV10-3	TGTGCCATCAGCCCCCGGGACAGGCTTTCCTACGAGCAGTACTTC	CAISPRDRLSYEQYF
TRBJ1-5	NA	NA	TRBV27	TGTGCCAGCAGTTTATTGCCCCCCGGGGTACGTCCCCAGCATTTT	CASSLLPPGVRPQHF
TRBJ1-1	NA	many	TRBV5-4	TGTGCCAGCAGCTTCGGTCAGAACACTGAAGCTTTCTTT	CASSFGQNTEAFF
TRBJ2-1	TRBD2	NA	TRBV4-1	TGCGCCAGCAGCCAAGTCGGTGGGAGGGCCAGGTACAATGAGCAGTTCTTC	CASSQVGGRARYNEQFF
TRBJ2-7	TRBD2	once	TRBV11-2	TGTGCCAGCAGCGCCGCTAGCGGGACTTACGAGCAGTACTTC	CASSAASGTYEQYF
TRBJ2-7	NA	NA	TRBV5-6	TGTGCCAGCAGCCCGTTCAATGGGGCATATTACGAGCAGTACTTC	CASSPFNGAYYEQYF
TRBJ2-4	NA	NA	TRBV5-6	TGTGCCAGCAGCATGCGGGGGCGGGTAAACATTCAGTACTTC	CASSMRGRVNIQYF
TRBJ1-4	NA	NA	TRBV7-9	TGTGCCAGCAGCTTAGCCGGGGGGACCTCGGAAAAACTGTTTTTT	CASSLAGGTSEKLFF
TRBJ2-1	NA	NA	TRBV7-9	TGTGCCAGCAGCTACCCCCGTGCCGGGAGCTCCTACAATGAGCAGTTCTTC	CASSYPRAGSSYNEQFF
TRBJ1-4	NA	NA	TRBV4-3	TGCGCCAGCAGCCAAGGGAGACGGAACGGCGCGGCTAATGAAAAACTGTTTTTT	CASSQGRRNGAANEKLFF
TRBJ2-1	NA	NA	TRBV5-1	TGCGCCAGCAGCTTGGCAGGAAATTCCTACAATGAGCAGTTCTTC	CASSLAGNSYNEQFF
TRBJ2-7	TRBD2	NA	TRBV6-5	TGTGCCAGCAGGCCCCTAGCGGGGATTTCCTACGAGCAGTACTTC	CASRPLAGISYEQYF
TRBJ1-1	TRBD1	once	TRBV10-3	TGTGCCATCAGTGAGCTTGCCCCGGGACAGGGAAACGGGGCTTTCTTT	CAISELAPGQGNGAFF
TRBJ1-2	NA	NA	TRBV7-2	TGTGCCAGCAGCTTAGTTGCCAGGGGTCAAAATGGCTACACCTTC	CASSLVARGQNGYTF
TRBJ2-6	TRBD1	once	TRBV5-4	TGTGCCAGCAGCTCCCGGACAGGACCTCACTCTGGGGCCAACGTCCTGACTTTC	CASSSRTGPHSGANVLTF
TRBJ2-4	NA	NA	TRBV6-2/TRBV6-3	TGTGCCAGCAGTCGGGGGACCTACATTCAGTACTTC	CASSRGTYIQYF
TRBJ2-3	NA	NA	TRBV5-5	TGTGCCAGCATCCTACTCTGGGGAGACACAGATACGCAGTATTTT	CASILLWGDTDTQYF
TRBJ2-7	TRBD2	NA	TRBV7-2	TGTGCCAGCAGCCTTAGCGGGGTCGGTACCTACGAGCAGTACTTC	CASSLSGVGTYEQYF
TRBJ1-2	TRBD1	NA	TRBV18	TGTGCCAGCTCACCATCAGTACAGGGGGCGTACTATGGCTACACCTTC	CASSPSVQGAYYGYTF
TRBJ1-4	TRBD1	once	TRBV28	TGTGCCAGCAGTACCGGTGGAGGGGGCCTTCGCAGGCTGTTTTTT	CASSTGGGGLRRLFF
TRBJ1-4	NA	NA	TRBV11-2	TGTGCCAGCAGCTTAGGTCCGGTCGGGGAAAAACTGTTTTTT	CASSLGPVGEKLFF
TRBJ2-1	TRBD2	NA	TRBV5-1	TGCGCCAGCAGCTTACAGGGACTAGCGGGAGGAGGGTTCTTC	CASSLQGLAGGGFF
TRBJ1-1	TRBD1	NA	TRBV6-5	TGTGCCAGCAGGTGGGACAGGGCGAACACTGAAGCTTTCTTT	CASRWDRANTEAFF
TRBJ2-1	NA	NA	TRBV7-7	TGTGCTAGCAGCTTAACGTCGGGAGCGAATGAGCAGTTCTTC	CASSLTSGANEQFF
TRBJ1-5	TRBD1	NA	TRBV28	TGTGCCAGCATTAGGACAGGGGGCAATCAGCCCCAGCATTTT	CASIRTGGNQPQHF
TRBJ2-2	TRBD2	NA	TRBV7-9	TGTGCCAGCAGCTTAGGTCTAGCGGGAATAAACACCGGGGAGCTGTTTTTT	CASSLGLAGINTGELFF
TRBJ2-1	TRBD2	once	TRBV5-5	TGTGCCAGCAGCTTGGTTGGCGGGAGTTCAGGTGAGCAGTTCTTC	CASSLVGGSSGEQFF
TRBJ1-1	NA	NA	TRBV5-1	TGCGCCAGCAGCCCGGTGACAACGAACACTGAAGCTTTCTTT	CASSPVTTNTEAFF
TRBJ1-3	NA	NA	TRBV5-8	TGTGCCAGCAGCTTGAGGACAGCCGGAAACACCATATATTTT	CASSLRTAGNTIYF
TRBJ2-7	TRBD1	NA	TRBV27	TGTGCCAGCAGGAGAAGACAGGGCTCAGACTACGAGCAGTACTTC	CASRRRQGSDYEQYF
TRBJ1-6	TRBD1	NA	TRBV19	TGTGCCAGCGCGGGGACAGCCTCCTATAATTCACCCCTCCACTTT	CASAGTASYNSPLHF